This is a list of T cell receptor beta chains from one sample in a study of response to subunit inactivated influenza vaccine. Using its own MiXCR run on the RT-PCR reads, TCRdb lists one record per CDR3 protein. The sample records almost 250,000 distinct CDR3 sequences, 12% being singletons. Here the sequenced sample was non-naive T cells sorted from PBMCs, taken 14 days before vaccination. Every receptor here comes from a man aged 45-60 years who received an inactivated influenza vaccine. The CDR3 runs from the conserved cysteine through the conserved F or W. The D gene is left open where the match is weak. A row's size may be missing; if present it is once, few, many or a size class.

D	size	V	J	length	DNA	CDR3
TRBD2	many	TRBV7-2	TRBJ2-5	17	TGTGCCAGCAGCCGAACTAGCGGGGGAACCGGGTTAGAGACCCAGTACTTC	CASSRTSGGTGLETQYF
TRBD1	many	TRBV5-1	TRBJ1-6	14	TGCGCCAGCAGCCGGACAGGGGTTTATTCACCCCTCCACTTT	CASSRTGVYSPLHF
TRBD2	.	TRBV28	TRBJ2-1	18	TGTGCCAGCAGTTCCCCCCCTAGCGGGGAGTTGCGCCCCCATGAGCAGTTCTTC	CASSSPPSGELRPHEQFF
.	few	TRBV6-2/TRBV6-3	TRBJ2-7	13	TGTGCCAGCGAGACAGGCTTGACCTACGAGCAGTACTTC	CASETGLTYEQYF
.	many	TRBV5-1	TRBJ2-1	15	TGCGCCAGCAGCTTGGGGACCGACACCTACAATGAGCAGTTCTTC	CASSLGTDTYNEQFF
.	few	TRBV3-1	TRBJ2-1	16	TGTGCCAGCAGCCAATGGGGAGGAAGCAGATTCAATGAGCAGTTCTTC	CASSQWGGSRFNEQFF
.	many	TRBV10-3	TRBJ1-4	11	TGTGCCATCAGCTCCGCTGAAAAACTGTTTTTT	CAISSAEKLFF
TRBD2	.	TRBV5-1	TRBJ2-1	16	TGCGCCAGCAGCCGAATTGTGACTAGCGGGGATAATGAGCAGTTCTTC	CASSRIVTSGDNEQFF
.	many	TRBV5-5	TRBJ1-1	12	TGTGCCAGCAGCGAGGACTACACTGAAGCTTTCTTT	CASSEDYTEAFF
.	.	TRBV4-1	TRBJ1-2	15	TGCGCCAGCAGCCAAGTCGGGCTGGCCTACTATGGCTACACCTTC	CASSQVGLAYYGYTF
.	few	TRBV20-1	TRBJ2-5	13	TGCAGTGCTAGGGACTATCTCCAAGAGACCCAGTACTTC	CSARDYLQETQYF
.	many	TRBV7-2	TRBJ1-6	14	TGTGCCAGCAGCTCTGACAGCTTTTATTCACCCCTCCACTTT	CASSSDSFYSPLHF
.	many	TRBV20-1	TRBJ2-5	14	TGCAGTGCTAGAGATCTAGGGTTCCAAGAGACCCAGTACTTC	CSARDLGFQETQYF
.	many	TRBV7-2	TRBJ1-6	15	TGTGCCAGCAGCTACGACAGCTTCCTTAATTCACCCCTCCACTTT	CASSYDSFLNSPLHF
.	.	TRBV27	TRBJ1-2	14	TGTGCCAGCAGCCCACTGGGGGCGCCGGATGGCTACACCTTC	CASSPLGAPDGYTF
.	few	TRBV12-3/TRBV12-4	TRBJ2-7	14	TGTGCCAGCAGAGCACAGGGTACCCCTTACGAGCAGTACTTC	CASRAQGTPYEQYF
TRBD1	.	TRBV5-6	TRBJ2-7	14	TGTGCCAGCAGCTTGTTGGACAGGGCCTACGAGCAGTACTTC	CASSLLDRAYEQYF
.	many	TRBV3-1	TRBJ2-7	14	TGTGCCAGCAGCCCCGGACCGGCTACCTACGAGCAGTACTTC	CASSPGPATYEQYF
.	many	TRBV3-1	TRBJ2-3	12	TGTGCCAGCAGCCGGGGGCCCGATACGCAGTATTTT	CASSRGPDTQYF
.	.	TRBV20-1	TRBJ2-1	13	TGCAGTGCTAGTAAGCCTGTTGGGGATGAGCAGTTCTTC	CSASKPVGDEQFF
.	.	TRBV9	TRBJ1-1	15	TGTGCCAGCAGCGTTAAAACAGGGTGGGACACTGAAGCTTTCTTT	CASSVKTGWDTEAFF
TRBD1	.	TRBV27	TRBJ2-7	16	TGTGCCAGCAGTCCCCTTGAGGGACAGAACTTCTACGAGCAGTACTTC	CASSPLEGQNFYEQYF
.	many	TRBV11-2	TRBJ2-7	19	TGTGCCAGCAGCTTAGACCGGGGCCCACGCGGGATGGTTCCCCACGAGCAGTACTTC	CASSLDRGPRGMVPHEQYF
.	.	TRBV14	TRBJ1-1	15	TGTGCCAGCAGCCAAGATACAGGGCGCTCTTCTGAAGCTTTCTTT	CASSQDTGRSSEAFF
.	.	TRBV29-1	TRBJ2-1	14	TGCAGCGTGACCGGGACACTCTCCTACAATGAGCAGTTCTTC	CSVTGTLSYNEQFF
.	many	TRBV12-3/TRBV12-4	TRBJ2-7	16	TGTGCCAGCAGTGCCAGAACGAGACAGTCATCCTACGAGCAGTACTTC	CASSARTRQSSYEQYF
TRBD2	.	TRBV12-3/TRBV12-4	TRBJ2-5	16	TGTGCCAGCAGTCACCCCGGGACTAGCGGGGCTGAGACCCAGTACTTC	CASSHPGTSGAETQYF
TRBD2	many	TRBV7-9	TRBJ2-1	16	TGTGCCAGCAGCTTAATGGGACTAGCGGGAGTCAATGAGCAGTTCTTC	CASSLMGLAGVNEQFF
TRBD2	few	TRBV4-3	TRBJ2-7	18	TGCGCCAGCAGCCAAGCTGGAGTCGGTAGCGGGGCGATCTACGAGCAGTACTTC	CASSQAGVGSGAIYEQYF
TRBD1	many	TRBV5-1	TRBJ2-7	13	TGCGCCAGCAGCGCGACAGGGGATCACGAGCAGTACTTC	CASSATGDHEQYF
.	.	TRBV7-2	TRBJ2-3	13	TGTGCCAGCAGCCCGTCCATGGGACTGGCGCAGTATTTT	CASSPSMGLAQYF
.	few	TRBV20-1	TRBJ2-3	12	TGCAGTGCTAGAAGGCCGGCAGATACGCAGTATTTT	CSARRPADTQYF
.	many	TRBV10-3	TRBJ1-6	14	TGTGCCATCAGTACGTCCGGGGGAGATTCACCCCTCCACTTT	CAISTSGGDSPLHF